The clone carrying this T cell receptor beta chain was counted a few times. Antigen: not known. This entry belongs to a study of cytomegalovirus exposure and HLA in healthy donors. Amplification used 60 Vbeta primers and 13 Jbeta primers. TCRdb's copy holds only in-frame clones and misses some; the assay was immunoSEQ multiplex PCR. The sample yields almost 70,000 clones, 60% to 75% seen once. The CDR3 totals 18 residues. Germline CDR1 MNHNS, CDR2 SASEGT. The V end was cut by 4 bases, the J end by 5 bases, with 27 bases between. Overall study findings and caveats: Most likely, a cluster of highly shared sequence variants arose as a sequencing artifact. Most subjects had HLA-A and HLA-B alleles reportedly predicted accurately by TCR beta sequences. In a later analysis, TCR beta V- and J-gene trimming showed a link to a missense DCLRE1C variant.

The source material was PBMCs. The source is a male donor in good health and CMV-seropositive. The chain employs TRBV6-1 and TRBJ2-7, with D possibly matching TRBD1 (6 bases). The CDR3 loop reads CASSGSYREFYLLHEQYF. CDR3 nucleotides: TGTGCCAGCAGTGGGAGTTACAGGGAGTTCTATCTCCTCCACGAGCAGTACTTC.